A single sample is the source of the 3 T cell receptor beta chains below, sequenced in a study of PD-1 and CTLA-4 blockade in melanoma. Here immunoSEQ multiplex PCR was the method, and the copy in TCRdb shows in-frame clones only, minus some. The sample yields tens of thousands of clones, about 91% seen once. The sample consisted of CD8+ T cells from peripheral blood, taken from a patient given anti-PD-1 treatment. These receptor sequences come from a human donor with melanoma.

This clone was recorded a few times. V usage is TRBV5-1 and J usage is TRBJ1-3; D is uncertain. Germline V gene sequence: CDR1 SGHRS, CDR2 YFSETQ. This CDR3 has 16 residues. Trimming left V 0 bases short and J 0 bases short, with 10 bases between. Here the CDR3 reads CASSLDFTTSGNTIYF. In DNA form, the CDR3 reads TGCGCCAGCAGCTTGGACTTTACTACCTCTGGAAACACCATATATTTT. Full variable domain (remainder filled in from reference TRBV5-1 and TRBJ1-3): KAGVTQTPRYLIKTRGQQVTLSCSPISGHRSVSWYQQTPGQGLQFLFEYFSETQRNKGNFPGRFSGRQFSNSRSEMNVSTLELGDSALYLCASSLDFTTSGNTIYFGEGSWLTVV.

The rearrangement links TRBV10-2 to TRBJ2-3, with a tentative D call TRBD2 (6 bases). V lost 2 bases to trimming and J lost 3 bases, with 9 bases between them. Germline V CDR1 and CDR2: WSHSY, SAAADI. CDR3 length equals 14 residues. CDR3 DNA: TGCGCCAGCAGTGAGGACGGGGGAACAGATACGCAGTATTTT. Its protein product is CASSEDGGTDTQYF.

The chain combines TRBV28 with TRBJ1-3, with D possibly TRBD1 on 5 matching bases. The CDR3 is 17 residues long. The V gene lost 4 bases and the J gene lost 0 bases, with 16 bases spanning the gap. The germline gives CDR1 MDHEN, CDR2 SYDVKM. DNA of the CDR3: TGTGCCAGCAGTTCCACAACCATGACAGTCTCTGGAAACACCATATATTTT. The encoded protein is CASSSTTMTVSGNTIYF.